This TCR beta chain was captured in a study of tumor-infiltrating lymphocytes in oesophageal squamous cell carcinoma. The germline V gene has CDR1 SGHAT and CDR2 FQNNGV. The CDR3 contains 18 residues. Trimming shortened V by 2 bases and J by 4 bases, and 20 bases separated the two germline ends. TCRdb reprocessed the PCR reads with MiXCR, giving one entry per CDR3 protein. There are roughly 20,000 distinct CDR3 sequences in the sample; 35% to 45% occur only once, and more than 30% lies in the top ten. Only a few counts were recorded for this clonotype. The sequencing sample was made of esophageal tumor tissue. The gene calls are TRBV11-2 and TRBJ2-2, with D tentatively TRBD1 or TRBD2 (6 bases each). The source of this sequence is a male donor with esophageal squamous cell carcinoma. CDR3 in DNA: TGTGCCAGCAGCTTATTATTTGGGGGTGGGGGGCCCACCGGGGAGCTGTTTTTT. Residues: CASSLLFGGGGPTGELFF.